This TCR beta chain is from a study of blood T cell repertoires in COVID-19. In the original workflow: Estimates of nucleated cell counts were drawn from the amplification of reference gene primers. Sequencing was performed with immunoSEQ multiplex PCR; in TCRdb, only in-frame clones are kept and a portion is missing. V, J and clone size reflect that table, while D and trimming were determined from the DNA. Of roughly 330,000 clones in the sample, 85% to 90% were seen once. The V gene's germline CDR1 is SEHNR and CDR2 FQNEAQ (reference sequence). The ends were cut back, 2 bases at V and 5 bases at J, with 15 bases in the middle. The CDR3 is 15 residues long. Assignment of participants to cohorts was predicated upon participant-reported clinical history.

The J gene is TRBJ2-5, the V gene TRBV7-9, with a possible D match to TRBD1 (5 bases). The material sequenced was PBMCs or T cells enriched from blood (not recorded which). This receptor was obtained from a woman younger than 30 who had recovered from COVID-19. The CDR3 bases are TGTGCCAGCAGCTTAAACAGGACCGTAAGGGAGACCCAGTACTTC. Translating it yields CASSLNRTVRETQYF.